This T cell receptor (beta chain) was recorded in a study of graft-versus-host responses after intestinal transplantation (dated by TCRdb to about 2021). The study in broad terms: The transplants that recipients received were multivisceral, liver-intestinal, or isolated intestinal. To identify alloreactive clones, pre-transplant mixed lymphocyte reaction products were sequenced and compared with unstimulated pre-transplant donor and recipient T cells. The cohort enrolled under 30 intestinal transplant recipients, one of whom was a retransplant, and 3 patients without pretransplant specimens were excluded. Every recipient was given anti-thymocyte globulin induction, then maintenance tacrolimus and steroids for 2 to 3 years. Rather than being sequenced by the commercial service, samples from three later patients were sequenced in-house on an Illumina MiSeq and processed with MiXCR. Graft-versus-host and host-versus-graft alloreactive T cell clones were tracked in the graft, circulation and bone marrow after intestinal transplantation using bulk TCR-beta CDR3 sequencing. A peak of at least 4% donor T cells among recipient peripheral blood mononuclear cells was the definition used for donor T cell macrochimerism. Beyond this particular receptor, the publication reports: GvH clones were found in recipient bone marrow, and some of the GvH clones appeared earlier in ileal mucosa or blood, which is consistent with an intestinal mucosal origin. Early after transplant, declines in HvG clones were associated with peak levels of circulating GvH clones. The conclusions were limited by the relatively low number and heterogeneity of the intestinal transplant patients. In the allografts of patients with donor T cell macrochimerism, GvH to HvG T cell clonal ratios were high.

The sample's time point, from its label and the paper: cells obtained before transplantation from donor or recipient. CD3+CD4+ and CD3+CD8+ populations were FACS-sorted from unstimulated pre-transplant donor and recipient cells taken from spleen or lymph nodes. Relative to germline, V is missing 3 bases and J is missing 1 base, with 2 bases of the junction outside any gene match. Taken from cysteine to phenylalanine, the CDR3 has 13 residues. The DNA shown is the 39-base CDR3, in frame from base 1. Via the germline V gene, CDR1 is SQVTM and CDR2 ANQGSEA. Library construction relied on the immunoSEQ multiplex PCR assay. In most patients, genomic DNA was isolated using the Qiagen DNeasy Blood and Tissue Kit and sent frozen to Adaptive Biotechnologies for TCR sequencing. For most patients, high-throughput TCR-beta CDR3 sequencing of genomic DNA was performed by Adaptive Biotechnologies. Per the original workflow: TCR sequencing data for roughly 20 patients were retrieved from Adaptive's ImmunoSEQ software; three other patients were processed with MiXCR and VDJtools. To correct CD4 versus CD8 sorting errors, any sequence found in both subsets at a frequency ratio below 5:1 was removed. CDR3 nucleotide sequences shared between donor and recipient were removed because the origin of such sequences could not be assigned. To count as alloreactive, a clone needed at least 2-fold expansion over unstimulated cells and a minimum CFSE-low frequency of 0.002% (template counts) or 0.001% (read counts). Clones detected in sequenced pre-transplant spleen, lymph node, or MLR CFSE-low populations of the donor or recipient were defined as mappable. The cumulative frequency of alloreactive clones was calculated as a percentage of all sequences, weighted by copy number. TCRdb obtained this table from immuneACCESS and retained in-frame rearrangements with V and J assigned. These tables miss some clones; where compared with another copy, unresolved V genes account for less than half of the shortfall, and the remainder is unexplained. The V and J calls and clone size come from that table; D and trimming were worked out from the DNA. This sample has about 100,000 clones in its table, and about 90% of those were observed once. The ten largest clones capture roughly 0.9% of the sample.

A single count supports this clone. Its recognized antigen is unknown. Base qualities are missing; no much larger clone stands one base away. Recombination connected TRBV29-1 to TRBJ1-1, with TRBD1 matching 7 junction bases. The source is a human donor who received an intestinal transplant. The material sequenced was unstimulated CD4+ T cells sorted from spleen or lymph node cells, taken before intestinal transplant. The bases read TGCAGCGTTGACAGGGGGGGGAACACTGAAGCTTTCTTT. The resulting protein is CSVDRGGNTEAFF.